This is a list of T cell receptor beta chains from one sample in a study of long-term antiretroviral therapy in people with HIV. Here immunoSEQ multiplex PCR was the method, and the copy in TCRdb shows in-frame clones only, minus some. The sample comprises tens of thousands of clones, roughly 84% of which are singletons, and 4.5% to 5% rests with the top ten. Sequencing used unsorted PBMCs, obtained roughly 2.8 years before starting antiretroviral therapy. The receptors here all came from a woman in her twenties or thirties with HIV. Both conserved end residues are part of each CDR3. Each record gives: D gene, J gene, clone size, V gene, CDR3 DNA, CDR3 protein. A D gene is named only where the DNA matches it firmly. Clone size, where shown, is once, few, many, or a class for clones that have expanded.

>TRBD2|TRBJ2-3|-|TRBV5-1
TGCGCCAGCAGCTTGGTGCGGGGGACTAGCACAGATACGCAGTATTTT
CASSLVRGTSTDTQYF
>-|TRBJ1-5|-|TRBV5-6
TGTGCCAGCAGCTTGGACAGGGCCAATCAGCCCCAGCATTTT
CASSLDRANQPQHF
>-|TRBJ1-2|-|TRBV7-9
TGTGCCAGCAGCTTAGAGGGGAACTATGGCTACACCTTC
CASSLEGNYGYTF
>TRBD1|TRBJ1-3|-|TRBV5-1
TGCGCCAGCAGCTTGGAACTACAGGGGGCGAGCACAGGAAACACCATATATTTT
CASSLELQGASTGNTIYF
>TRBD2|TRBJ2-1|-|TRBV2
TGTGCCAGCAGTCCCGGGACTAGCGGGGGAAACAATGAGCAGTTCTTC
CASSPGTSGGNNEQFF
>-|TRBJ1-4|-|TRBV5-1
TGCGCCAGCAGCTTGGGTTACGGGGGGATAAATGAAAAACTGTTTTTT
CASSLGYGGINEKLFF
>-|TRBJ2-1|-|TRBV30
TGTGCCTGGAGTGTCGGAGGGGGTGAGCAGTTCTTC
CAWSVGGGEQFF
>-|TRBJ2-3|once|TRBV5-1
TGCGCCAGCAGCGCAGGACGAAGGGAGGGCACAGATACGCAGTATTTT
CASSAGRREGTDTQYF
>TRBD1|TRBJ1-2|-|TRBV19
TGTGCCAGTAGTATCTCGGGACAGGGATATGGCTACACCTTC
CASSISGQGYGYTF
>-|TRBJ1-6|-|TRBV4-2
TGTGCCAGCAGTCGGACATGGGGAAACAGCAATTCACCCCTCCACTTT
CASSRTWGNSNSPLHF
>-|TRBJ1-2|-|TRBV30
TGTGCCTGGGGCAGGGGTACCTATGGCTACACCTTC
CAWGRGTYGYTF
>TRBD1|TRBJ1-2|-|TRBV19
TGTGCCAGTAGTATGGGACAGGGGATCTATGGCTACACCTTC
CASSMGQGIYGYTF
>-|TRBJ2-2|-|TRBV9
TGTGCCAGCAGCTCAGCCGGGGGGCGCGACACCGGGGAGCTGTTTTTT
CASSSAGGRDTGELFF
>-|TRBJ1-5|-|TRBV30
TGTGCCTGGAGTGTATTCGCTGCAGGGAGGTCTCAGCCCCAGCATTTT
CAWSVFAAGRSQPQHF
>TRBD2|TRBJ2-3|-|TRBV7-2
TGTGCCAGCAGCTTGCTAGCGGGGGGCACAGATACGCAGTATTTT
CASSLLAGGTDTQYF
>-|TRBJ2-1|-|TRBV29-1
TGCAGCGTTGACGTGACAGCCAATGAGCAGTTCTTC
CSVDVTANEQFF
>TRBD1|TRBJ2-7|-|TRBV4-1
TGCGCCAGCAGCCTGGGACAGGGTATTGACGAGCAGTACTTC
CASSLGQGIDEQYF
>-|TRBJ1-1|-|TRBV12-5
TGTGCTAGTGGTTTGATGGGAGCTACGAACACTGAAGCTTTCTTT
CASGLMGATNTEAFF
>-|TRBJ1-6|-|TRBV19
TGTGCCAGTAGTGCAAATTCACCCCTCCACTTT
CASSANSPLHF
>-|TRBJ2-7|once|TRBV21-1
TGTGCCAGCAGCAAAGATGGGACACTGCCCTACGAGCAGTACTTC
CASSKDGTLPYEQYF
>-|TRBJ2-3|-|TRBV9
TGTGCCAGCAGCTCAGATACGCAGTATTTT
CASSSDTQYF
>-|TRBJ2-7|-|TRBV4-1
TGCGCCAGCAGCCAAGATAAACATCTCTCCTACGAGCAGTACTTC
CASSQDKHLSYEQYF
>-|TRBJ1-1|-|TRBV12-5
TGTGCTAGTGGAGCCGGGCGTACTGAAGCTTTCTTT
CASGAGRTEAFF
>TRBD2|TRBJ2-1|-|TRBV30
TGTGCCTGGAGACGGGGACTAGCGCTGAACAATGAGCAGTTCTTC
CAWRRGLALNNEQFF
>TRBD1|TRBJ1-2|-|TRBV5-1
TGCGCCAGCAGCTTGGGGGGGACAGGGACAGCTAACTATGGCTACACCTTC
CASSLGGTGTANYGYTF
>TRBD1|TRBJ2-1|-|TRBV7-9
TGTGCCAGCATCCGGACAGGGGCCGTTTCTAATGAGCAGTTCTTC
CASIRTGAVSNEQFF
>-|TRBJ2-3|-|TRBV5-5
TGTGCCAGCAGCTTGGGCCACCTCATTCAGGGTACAGATACGCAGTATTTT
CASSLGHLIQGTDTQYF
>-|TRBJ1-1|-|TRBV12-5
TGTGCTAGTGGTTTGGCAAGGACCCACGGCACTGAAGCTTTCTTT
CASGLARTHGTEAFF
>TRBD1|TRBJ1-2|-|TRBV27
TGTGCCAGCAGCCTTGGACAGGGGGCTGGTGGCTACACCTTC
CASSLGQGAGGYTF
>-|TRBJ1-5|-|TRBV28
TGTGCCAGCAGTTTCTGGGGAAGTCAGCCCCAGCATTTT
CASSFWGSQPQHF
>-|TRBJ1-1|-|TRBV13
TGTGCCAGCAGCTTGCTAACCGGCGTAGACACTGAAGCTTTCTTT
CASSLLTGVDTEAFF
>-|TRBJ1-1|-|TRBV7-3
TGTGCCAGCAGCTTAAGCGGGTCCACCGCCGAAGCTTTCTTT
CASSLSGSTAEAFF
>-|TRBJ1-1|-|TRBV11-2
TGTGCCAGCAGCTTAAAGTCGGGGAACACTGAAGCTTTCTTT
CASSLKSGNTEAFF
>-|TRBJ1-1|-|TRBV29-1
TGCAGCGTGGGGGAGGGTATGGGAGCTTTCTTT
CSVGEGMGAFF
>TRBD2|TRBJ2-3|-|TRBV4-1
TGCGCCAGCAGCCAACCCTACACTAGCGGGGGGGCAGGTGGAGATACGCAGTATTTT
CASSQPYTSGGAGGDTQYF